The 10 T cell receptor beta chains below all came from one sample that was sequenced in a study of T cells after posttransplantation cyclophosphamide. Some clones are missing from TCRdb's copy, which holds only in-frame ones; the method was immunoSEQ multiplex PCR. The data contain approximately 3,300 clones, 95% to 96% of them singletons. The specimen sequenced was naive CD8+ T cells sorted from PBMCs. The receptor source for this set is a woman in her fifties or sixties in good health and a related stem cell transplant donor.

V and J are TRBV6-5 and TRBJ1-5; the D gene is possibly TRBD1 (5 bases). The CDR3 totals 14 residues. V was pared by 7 bases and J by 4 bases, with 14 bases between. From germline, CDR1 is MNHEY and CDR2 SVGAGI. DNA for the CDR3: TGTGCCAGCAACGACAGTCCGTTTAATCAGCCCCAGCATTTT. Translation: CASNDSPFNQPQHF.

This chain joins TRBV5-4 and TRBJ2-1, with TRBD2 matching 11 bases. CDR1 SGHNT and CDR2 YYREEE come from the germline V gene (reference sequence). The CDR3 runs 15 residues. Losses at the gene ends were 1 base for V and 8 bases for J; bases not matched to a gene: 5. CDR3 sequence reads: CASSLTSGSLHEQFF. The DNA for the CDR3 is TGTGCCAGCAGCTTGACTAGCGGGAGTTTGCATGAGCAGTTCTTC.

The chain is built from TRBV11-2 and TRBJ2-1; TRBD1 matches 7 bases. Germline CDR1 SGHAT, CDR2 FQNNGV. V trimming: 3 bases; J trimming: 3 bases; junction bases outside the gene matches: 8. The CDR3 extends over 16 amino acids. The CDR3 loop is CASSLPGTEHYNEQFF. CDR3 sequence (DNA): TGTGCCAGCAGCTTGCCCGGGACAGAACACTACAATGAGCAGTTCTTC.

Note on this clone: No conserved phenylalanine or tryptophan is present at the end of the CDR3, so a read error is the likely explanation. V gene TRBV29-1 combines with J gene TRBJ1-1; 7 bases agree with TRBD1. Trimming removed 3 bases from V and 5 bases from J; junction bases left unmatched: 3. This CDR3 is built from 12 residues. Germline lookup yields CDR1 SQVTM and CDR2 ANQGSEA. The DNA for the CDR3 is TGCAGCGTTGACCCGGACAGGACTGAAGCTTTCCTT. It specifies CSVDPDRTEAFL.

The chain is built from TRBV4-1 and TRBJ2-5; perhaps TRBD2 as D (5 bases). Gene TRBJ2-7 matches the end of the DNA better, so the J call may be wrong. Germline CDR1 and CDR2: MGHRA and YSYEKL. CDR3 length equals 13 residues. The chain's CDR3 is CASSQKLEYEQYF. In DNA form, the CDR3 reads TGCGCCAGCAGCCAAAAACTAGAGTACGAGCAGTACTTC.

J is TRBJ2-2 and V is TRBV27, with D unclear. Between the trimmed V and J ends, which lost 0 bases and 6 bases, there was a span of 5 bases. The CDR3 has 13 residues. Germline lookup yields CDR1 MNHEY and CDR2 SMNVEV (reference sequence). CDR3 nucleotide sequence: TGTGCCAGCAGTTTATCATCGGCCGGGGAGCTGTTTTTT. Its translation is CASSLSSAGELFF.

The rearrangement uses TRBV7-9 and TRBJ2-1; 10 nucleotides match TRBD2. The CDR3 has 15 residues. Per germline, CDR1 SEHNR and CDR2 FQNEAQ (reference sequence). J was trimmed by 7 bases and V by 4 bases; bases with no gene match: 7. The CDR3 is CASSSRTSGGNEQFF. Written as DNA, the CDR3 is TGTGCCAGCAGCTCCAGGACTAGCGGAGGTAATGAGCAGTTCTTC.

The gene calls are TRBV30 and TRBJ2-1, with 7 nucleotides matching TRBD1. J was trimmed by 2 bases and V by 3 bases; bases with no gene match: 1. CDR3 length: 13 amino acids. CDR1 GTSNPN and CDR2 SVGIG come from the germline V gene (reference sequence). CDR3 region: CAWRTGTYNEQFF. CDR3 bases: TGTGCCTGGAGGACAGGGACCTACAATGAGCAGTTCTTC.

The DNA for the CDR3 is TGTGCCATCAGTGGGCCTGGGCAGGGGAACACTGAAGCTTTCTTT. Translation gives CAISGPGQGNTEAFF. The rearrangement joins TRBV10-3 to TRBJ1-1, with a tentative D call TRBD1 (5 bases). This CDR3 contains 15 residues. V lost 4 bases, J lost 1 base, and 13 bases lay in between. Per the germline V gene, CDR1 is ENHRY and CDR2 is SYGVKD.

This clone was observed a few times. This rearrangement joins TRBV14 to TRBJ1-1, with D hard to call. Per the germline V gene, CDR1 is SGHDN and CDR2 is FVKESK. The CDR3 runs to 13 residues. The V and J ends lost 3 bases and 6 bases respectively, with 11 bases between them. The CDR3 spells CASSHTGDAEAFF. The CDR3 bases are TGTGCCAGCAGCCACACGGGAGATGCTGAAGCTTTCTTT.